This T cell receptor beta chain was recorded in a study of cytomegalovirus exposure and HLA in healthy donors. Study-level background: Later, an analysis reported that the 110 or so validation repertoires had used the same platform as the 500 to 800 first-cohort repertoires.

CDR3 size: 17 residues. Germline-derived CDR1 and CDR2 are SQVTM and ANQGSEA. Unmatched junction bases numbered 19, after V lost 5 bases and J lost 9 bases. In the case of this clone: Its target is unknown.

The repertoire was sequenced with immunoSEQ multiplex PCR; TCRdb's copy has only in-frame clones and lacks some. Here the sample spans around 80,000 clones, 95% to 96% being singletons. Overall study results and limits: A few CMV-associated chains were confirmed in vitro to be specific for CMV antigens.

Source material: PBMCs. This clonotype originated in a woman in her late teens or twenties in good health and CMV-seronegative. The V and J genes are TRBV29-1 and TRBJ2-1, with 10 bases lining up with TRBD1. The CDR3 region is CSVRGSNDRGPDGEQFF. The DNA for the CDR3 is TGCAGCGTTCGGGGTTCCAATGACAGGGGGCCCGACGGTGAGCAGTTCTTC.